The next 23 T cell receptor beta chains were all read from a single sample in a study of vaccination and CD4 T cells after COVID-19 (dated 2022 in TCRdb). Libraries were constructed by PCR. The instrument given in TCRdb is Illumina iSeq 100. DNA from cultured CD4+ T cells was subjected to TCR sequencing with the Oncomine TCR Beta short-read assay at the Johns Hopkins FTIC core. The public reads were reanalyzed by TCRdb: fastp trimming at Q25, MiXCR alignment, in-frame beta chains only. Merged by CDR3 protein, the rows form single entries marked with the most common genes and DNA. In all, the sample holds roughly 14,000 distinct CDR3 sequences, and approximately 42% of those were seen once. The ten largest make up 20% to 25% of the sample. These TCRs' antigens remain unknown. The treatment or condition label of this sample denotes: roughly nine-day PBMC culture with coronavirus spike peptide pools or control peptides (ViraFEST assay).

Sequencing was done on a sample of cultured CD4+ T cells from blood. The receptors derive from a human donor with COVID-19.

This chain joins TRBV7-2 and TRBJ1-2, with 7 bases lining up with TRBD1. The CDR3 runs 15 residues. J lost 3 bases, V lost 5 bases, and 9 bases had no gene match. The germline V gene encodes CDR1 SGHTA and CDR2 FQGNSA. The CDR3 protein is CASSHPDRPYYGYTF. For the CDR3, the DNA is TGTGCCAGCAGCCACCCGGACAGGCCGTACTATGGCTACACCTTC.

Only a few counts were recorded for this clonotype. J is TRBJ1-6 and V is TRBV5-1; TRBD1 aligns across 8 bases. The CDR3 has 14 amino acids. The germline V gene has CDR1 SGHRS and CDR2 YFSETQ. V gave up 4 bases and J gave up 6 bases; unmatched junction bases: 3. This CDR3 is CASSPTGGNSPLHF. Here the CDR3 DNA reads TGCGCCAGCAGCCCCACAGGGGGTAATTCACCCCTCCACTTT.

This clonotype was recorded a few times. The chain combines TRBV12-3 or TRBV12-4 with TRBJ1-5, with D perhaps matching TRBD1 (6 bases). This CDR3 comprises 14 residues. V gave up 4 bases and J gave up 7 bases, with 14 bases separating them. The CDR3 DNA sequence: TGTGCCAGCAGTTCGTCTGGCCAGGGGCAGCCCCAGCATTTT. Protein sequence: CASSSSGQGQPQHF.

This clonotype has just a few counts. Here the CDR3 reads CATSDSDRQEQFF. DNA for the CDR3: TGTGCCACCAGTGACTCGGACAGGCAGGAGCAGTTCTTC. V and J are TRBV24-1 and TRBJ2-1; 7 bases map to TRBD1. The CDR3 is 13 residues long. Germline V gene lookup returns CDR1 KGHDR and CDR2 SFDVKD. The J segment lost 10 bases and the V segment lost 4 bases, leaving 6 bases of the junction unmatched.

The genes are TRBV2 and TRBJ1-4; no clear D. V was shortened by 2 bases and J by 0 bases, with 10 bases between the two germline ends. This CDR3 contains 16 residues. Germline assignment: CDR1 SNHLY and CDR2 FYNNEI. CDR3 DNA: TGTGCCAGCAGTGAACAGCAGGCGTCAACTAATGAAAAACTGTTTTTT. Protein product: CASSEQQASTNEKLFF.

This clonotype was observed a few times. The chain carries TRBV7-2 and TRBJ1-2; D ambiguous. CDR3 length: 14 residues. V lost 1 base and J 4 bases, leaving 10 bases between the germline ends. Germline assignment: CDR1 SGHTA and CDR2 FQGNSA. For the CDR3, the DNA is TGTGCCAGCAGCTTAGTAGCGGATACCTATGGCTACACCTTC. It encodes CASSLVADTYGYTF.

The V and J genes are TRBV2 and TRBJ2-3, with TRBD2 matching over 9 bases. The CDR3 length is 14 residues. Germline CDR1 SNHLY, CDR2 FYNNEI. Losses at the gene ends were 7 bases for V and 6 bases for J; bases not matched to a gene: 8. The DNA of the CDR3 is TGTGCCAGCACCCCGGGACTAGCTTTTGATACGCAGTATTTT. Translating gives CASTPGLAFDTQYF.

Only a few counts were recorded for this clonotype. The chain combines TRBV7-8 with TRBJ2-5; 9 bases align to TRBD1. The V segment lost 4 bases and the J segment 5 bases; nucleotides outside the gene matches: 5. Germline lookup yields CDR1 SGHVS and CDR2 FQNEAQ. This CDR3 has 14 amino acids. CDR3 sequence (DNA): TGTGCCAGCAGCTCGGGACAGGGATCGGAGACCCAGTACTTC. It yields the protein CASSSGQGSETQYF.

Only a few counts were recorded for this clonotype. The DNA for the CDR3 is TGTGCCAGCCAAGGACTAGGGACCACAGATACGCAGTATTTT. Residues: CASQGLGTTDTQYF. The chain couples TRBV10-3 to TRBJ2-3, with TRBD2 identical over 7 bases. Germline lookup yields CDR1 ENHRY and CDR2 SYGVKD. Germline trimming cut 10 bases from V and 2 bases from J; bases unmatched to any gene: 9. CDR3 length equals 14 residues.

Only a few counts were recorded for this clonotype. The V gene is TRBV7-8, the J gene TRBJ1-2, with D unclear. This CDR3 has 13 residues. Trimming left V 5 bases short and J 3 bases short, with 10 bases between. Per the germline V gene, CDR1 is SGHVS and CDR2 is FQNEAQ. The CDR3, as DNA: TGTGCCAGCAGCCCCCGAGGCGACTATGGCTACACCTTC. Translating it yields CASSPRGDYGYTF.

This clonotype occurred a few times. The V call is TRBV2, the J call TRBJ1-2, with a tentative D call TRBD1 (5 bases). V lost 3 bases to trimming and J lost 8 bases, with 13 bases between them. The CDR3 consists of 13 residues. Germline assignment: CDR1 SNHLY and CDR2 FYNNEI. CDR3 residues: CASSDGPGKGYTF. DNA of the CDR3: TGTGCCAGCAGTGACGGCCCAGGGAAAGGCTACACCTTC.

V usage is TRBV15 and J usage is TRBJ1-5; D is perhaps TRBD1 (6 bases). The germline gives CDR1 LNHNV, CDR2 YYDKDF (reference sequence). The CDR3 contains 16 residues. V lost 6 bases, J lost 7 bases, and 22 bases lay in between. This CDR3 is CATSGGGPGDGQPQHF. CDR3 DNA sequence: TGTGCCACCAGTGGTGGGGGGCCGGGGGATGGACAGCCCCAGCATTTT.

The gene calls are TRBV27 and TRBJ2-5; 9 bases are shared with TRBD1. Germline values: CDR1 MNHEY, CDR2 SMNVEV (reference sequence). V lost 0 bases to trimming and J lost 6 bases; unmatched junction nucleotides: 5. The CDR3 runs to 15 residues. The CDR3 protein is CASSLSPTGGQTQYF. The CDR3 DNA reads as TGTGCCAGCAGTTTATCGCCGACAGGGGGGCAGACCCAGTACTTC.

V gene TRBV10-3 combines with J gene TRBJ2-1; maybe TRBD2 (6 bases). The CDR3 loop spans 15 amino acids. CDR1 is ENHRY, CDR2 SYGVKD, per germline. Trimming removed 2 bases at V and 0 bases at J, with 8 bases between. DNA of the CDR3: TGTGCCATCAGTGAGACGGGGGACTCCTACAATGAGCAGTTCTTC. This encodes CAISETGDSYNEQFF.

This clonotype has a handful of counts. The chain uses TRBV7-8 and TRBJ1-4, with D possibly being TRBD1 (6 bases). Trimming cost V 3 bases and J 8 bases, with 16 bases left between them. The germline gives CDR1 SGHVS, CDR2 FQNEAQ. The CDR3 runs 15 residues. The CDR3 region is CASSFTAGVGEKLFF. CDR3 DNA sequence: TGTGCCAGCAGCTTTACAGCAGGGGTGGGGGAAAAACTGTTTTTT.

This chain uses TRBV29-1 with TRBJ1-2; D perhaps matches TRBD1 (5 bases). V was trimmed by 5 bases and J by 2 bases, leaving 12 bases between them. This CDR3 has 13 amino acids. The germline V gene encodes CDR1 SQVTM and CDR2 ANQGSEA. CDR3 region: CSVSQGGNYGYTF. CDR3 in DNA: TGCAGCGTTTCTCAGGGCGGCAACTATGGCTACACCTTC.

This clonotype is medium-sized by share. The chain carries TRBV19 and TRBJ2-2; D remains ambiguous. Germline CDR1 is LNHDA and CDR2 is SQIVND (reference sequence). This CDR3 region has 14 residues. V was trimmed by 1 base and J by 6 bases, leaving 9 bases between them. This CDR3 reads CASSIGSGSGELFF. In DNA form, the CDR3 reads TGTGCCAGTAGTATAGGCTCAGGCTCCGGGGAGCTGTTTTTT.

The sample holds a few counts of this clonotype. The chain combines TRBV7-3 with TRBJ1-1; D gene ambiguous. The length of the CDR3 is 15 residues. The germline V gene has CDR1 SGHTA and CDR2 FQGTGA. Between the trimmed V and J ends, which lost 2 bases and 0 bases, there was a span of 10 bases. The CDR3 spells CASSLGGSMNTEAFF. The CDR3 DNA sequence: TGTGCCAGCAGCTTAGGTGGCAGCATGAACACTGAAGCTTTCTTT.

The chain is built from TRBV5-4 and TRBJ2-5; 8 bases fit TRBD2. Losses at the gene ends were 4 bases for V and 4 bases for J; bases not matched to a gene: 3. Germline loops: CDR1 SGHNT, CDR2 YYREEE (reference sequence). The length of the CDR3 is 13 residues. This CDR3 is CASSGTSGETQYF. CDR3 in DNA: TGTGCCAGCAGCGGGACTAGTGGAGAGACCCAGTACTTC.

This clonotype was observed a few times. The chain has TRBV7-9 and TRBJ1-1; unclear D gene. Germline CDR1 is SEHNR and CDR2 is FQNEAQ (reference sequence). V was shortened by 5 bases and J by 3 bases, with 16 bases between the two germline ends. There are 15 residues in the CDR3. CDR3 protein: CASSPRSRMDTEAFF. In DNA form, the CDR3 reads TGTGCCAGCAGCCCCAGGTCCAGGATGGACACTGAAGCTTTCTTT.

CDR3 nucleotides: TGTGCCAGCAGCTGGGGGGAGACCCAGTACTTC. Translating it yields CASSWGETQYF. J is TRBJ2-5 and V is TRBV7-9, with D perhaps TRBD1 or TRBD2 (5 bases each). The CDR3 spans 11 residues. The germline V gene encodes CDR1 SEHNR and CDR2 FQNEAQ (reference sequence). Trimming pared 4 bases from V and 5 bases from J, leaving 5 bases between. Combining the CDR3 with reference TRBV7-9 and TRBJ2-5 gives the whole variable domain DTGVSQNPRHKITKRGQNVTFRCDPISEHNRLYWYRQTLGQGPEFLTYFQNEAQLEKSRLLSDRFSAERPKGSFSTLEIQRTEQGDSAMYLCASSWGETQYFGPGTRLLVL.

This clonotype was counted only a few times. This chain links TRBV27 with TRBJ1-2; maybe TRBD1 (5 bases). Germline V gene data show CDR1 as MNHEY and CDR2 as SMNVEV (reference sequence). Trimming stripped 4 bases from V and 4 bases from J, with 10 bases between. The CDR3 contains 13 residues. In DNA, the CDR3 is TGTGCCAGCAGTTCCCGGGGCCTCTATGGCTACACCTTC. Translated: CASSSRGLYGYTF.

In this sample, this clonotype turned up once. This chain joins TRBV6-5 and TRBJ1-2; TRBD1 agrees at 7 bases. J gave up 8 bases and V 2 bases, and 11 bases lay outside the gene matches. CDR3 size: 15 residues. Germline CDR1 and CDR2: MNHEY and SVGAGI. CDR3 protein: CASSYRGGSGGGYTF. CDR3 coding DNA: TGTGCCAGCAGTTACAGAGGGGGCTCTGGGGGAGGCTACACCTTC.